These 24 T cell receptor beta chains came from one sample sequenced in a study of T cell repertoires in cytomegalovirus infection. TCRdb reprocessed the reads with MiXCR, giving one entry per CDR3 protein. Counted here are more than 400,000 distinct CDR3 sequences, around a quarter occurring once; the ten biggest clones make up less than 15%. Sequencing was performed on PBMCs. These receptors came from a human donor in good health (CMV status not recorded). Some clones in this sample may be carry-over from other donors' samples.

This clonotype was observed many times. J is TRBJ1-1 and V is TRBV10-3; D remains unclear. CDR1 and CDR2 (germline): ENHRY, SYGVKD. This CDR3 contains 15 residues. Trimming took off 3 bases at V and 0 bases at J, with 11 bases between the two ends. In DNA, the CDR3 is TGTGCCATCAGTGATGAGTACAGCTTGAACACTGAAGCTTTCTTT. Its translation is CAISDEYSLNTEAFF.

V is TRBV27 and J is TRBJ1-4; D is possibly TRBD1 (5 bases). V shed 5 bases and J shed 0 bases, with 13 bases lying between them. In germline, CDR1 is MNHEY, CDR2 SMNVEV (reference sequence). The CDR3 sequence is 16 residues long. CDR3 amino acids: CASSPGHSATNEKLFF. CDR3 nucleotides: TGTGCCAGCAGTCCCGGACATTCAGCAACTAATGAAAAACTGTTTTTT.

The chain has TRBV7-2 and TRBJ2-4; a weak D match, TRBD1 (6 bases). The CDR3 extends over 14 amino acids. Germline CDR1 reads SGHTA; CDR2 reads FQGNSA. V lost 5 bases to trimming and J lost 4 bases, with 12 bases between them. CDR3 in amino acids: CASSPQQGKNIQYF. CDR3 sequence (DNA): TGTGCCAGCAGCCCGCAACAGGGAAAAAACATTCAGTACTTC. The variable domain in full, with the rest retrieved from reference TRBV7-2 and TRBJ2-4, is GAGVSQSPSNKVTEKGKDVELRCDPISGHTALYWYRQSLGQGLEFLIYFQGNSAPDKSGLPSDRFSAERTGGSVSTLTIQRTQQEDSAVYLCASSPQQGKNIQYFGAGTRLSVL.

The chain combines TRBV6-1 with TRBJ2-7, with 8 nucleotides matching TRBD1. The CDR3 loop spans 15 amino acids. Trimming cost V 5 bases and J 3 bases; bases outside gene matches: 9. Looked up from germline, CDR1 is MNHNS and CDR2 is SASEGT. CDR3 region: CASSPGQGLVYEQYV. For the CDR3, the DNA is TGTGCCAGCAGTCCAGGACAGGGCTTGGTCTACGAGCAGTACGTC.

This clonotype has only a few counts. This rearrangement joins TRBV20-1 to TRBJ2-5, with 10 bases matching TRBD2. Germline CDR1 is DFQATT and CDR2 is SNEGSKA (reference sequence). V gave up 5 bases and J gave up 2 bases; unmatched junction bases: 11. The CDR3 sequence is 16 residues long. DNA for the CDR3: TGCAGTGCTCGCGGGCTAGCGGGAGTGCTTCAAGAGACCCAGTACTTC. It codes for CSARGLAGVLQETQYF.

The chain uses TRBV10-3 and TRBJ2-5; TRBD2 aligns across 7 bases. Germline V lookup: CDR1 ENHRY, CDR2 SYGVKD. This CDR3 has 14 residues. Trimming cost V 6 bases and J 5 bases; bases outside gene matches: 9. The CDR3 coding sequence is TGTGCCATCAGGGAGGGAGGGCCTCAGGAGACCCAGTACTTC. Amino acids: CAIREGGPQETQYF.

This clonotype was seen at least ten times. The chain couples TRBV6-1 to TRBJ2-7; 12 bases line up with TRBD2. There are 18 residues in the CDR3. J lost 6 bases, V lost 7 bases, and 19 bases had no gene match. Germline values: CDR1 MNHNS, CDR2 SASEGT. The CDR3: CASMVPGLAGSKSAEQYV. CDR3 nucleotide sequence: TGTGCCAGCATGGTCCCGGGACTAGCGGGCTCCAAGTCTGCCGAGCAGTACGTC.

Of note for this clonotype: An end of the junction differs from the germline gene, which may be a read error. The chain links TRBV4-1 to TRBJ2-2; D is ambiguous. Germline V gives CDR1 MGHRA, CDR2 YSYEKL. CDR3 length equals 17 residues. CDR3 DNA: TGTGCCAGCAGCCAAGATTCGGTCCTGGGGTTGGACGGGGAGCTGTTTTTT. This translates into CASSQDSVLGLDGELFF.

The rearrangement uses TRBV29-1 and TRBJ1-3, with 7 bases fitting TRBD1. Germline V gene data show CDR1 as SQVTM and CDR2 as ANQGSEA. The CDR3 is 14 residues long. V lost 4 bases to trimming and J lost 4 bases; unmatched junction nucleotides: 7. CDR3 residues: CSVVPGTAGNTIYF. As DNA, the CDR3 is TGCAGCGTTGTCCCCGGGACAGCAGGAAACACCATATATTTT.

This clonotype was detected only a few times. This chain uses TRBV18 with TRBJ2-1; TRBD2 aligns across 13 bases. The CDR3 is 16 amino acids. Germline values: CDR1 KGHSH, CDR2 LQKENI. After removal of 2 bases from V and 5 bases from J, the junction contained 3 bases not matched to a gene. CDR3 sequence reads: CASSPEGLAGNNEQFF. CDR3 DNA: TGTGCCAGCTCACCAGAGGGACTAGCGGGGAACAATGAGCAGTTCTTC. Supplemented by reference TRBV18 and TRBJ2-1, the full variable domain reads NAGVMQNPRHLVRRRGQEARLRCSPMKGHSHVYWYRQLPEEGLKFMVYLQKENIIDESGMPKERFSAEFPKEGPSILRIQQVVRGDSAAYFCASSPEGLAGNNEQFFGPGTRLTVL.

The V call is TRBV24-1, the J call TRBJ2-1; TRBD2 agrees at 11 bases. CDR1 and CDR2 (germline): KGHDR, SFDVKD. Germline trimming cut 5 bases from V and 6 bases from J; bases unmatched to any gene: 8. This CDR3 is 16 amino acids long. CDR3 sequence reads: CATSALSGRGGNEQFF. CDR3 nucleotides: TGTGCCACCAGTGCCCTTAGCGGGAGGGGGGGCAATGAGCAGTTCTTC.

The V gene is TRBV4-1, the J gene TRBJ2-1, with TRBD2 matching 11 bases. Germline CDR1 is MGHRA and CDR2 is YSYEKL. The CDR3 sequence is 16 residues long. The trim removed 3 bases at V and 8 bases at J, leaving 9 bases unmatched. CDR3 loop: CASSQILAGVSDEQFF. As DNA, the CDR3 is TGCGCCAGCAGCCAGATACTAGCGGGAGTCTCAGATGAGCAGTTCTTC.

This clonotype has ten or more counts. The chain uses TRBV7-2 and TRBJ1-5, with D unresolved. Trimming removed 1 base from V and 2 bases from J, with 12 bases in between. The CDR3 runs 16 residues. Germline-derived CDR1 and CDR2 are SGHTA and FQGNSA. In DNA, the CDR3 is TGTGCCAGCAGCTTAGATCGCACAGCGGGCAATCAGCCCCAGCATTTT. It specifies CASSLDRTAGNQPQHF.

This clonotype was recorded many times. The V and J genes are TRBV7-8 and TRBJ2-7, with D possibly being TRBD2 (5 bases). Trimming removed 2 bases at V and 2 bases at J, with 13 bases between. The CDR3 sequence is 15 residues long. CDR1 is SGHVS, CDR2 FQNEAQ, per germline. This chain's CDR3 is CASSLRRLPTYEQYF. DNA for the CDR3: TGTGCCAGCAGCTTACGAAGACTACCCACCTACGAGCAGTACTTC.

This clonotype was counted ten times or more. The rearrangement uses TRBV7-9 and TRBJ2-1; D is ambiguous. CDR1 SEHNR and CDR2 FQNEAQ come from the germline V gene (reference sequence). V gave up 5 bases and J gave up 2 bases, with 16 bases separating them. The CDR3 totals 16 residues. This CDR3 reads CASSLLDGLAYNEQFF. The CDR3 DNA follows: TGTGCCAGCAGCCTCCTTGACGGGCTGGCCTACAATGAGCAGTTCTTC.

The rearrangement uses TRBV30 and TRBJ1-3, with a possible D match to TRBD1 (6 bases). The CDR3 spans 14 residues. V was pared by 5 bases and J by 9 bases, with 20 bases between. Germline V CDR1 and CDR2: GTSNPN, SVGIG (reference sequence). CDR3 protein: CAWEGGRTVGTIYF. CDR3 sequence (DNA): TGTGCCTGGGAGGGGGGCCGGACAGTTGGCACCATATATTTT.

This clonotype was observed a handful of times. The chain carries TRBV7-2 and TRBJ2-3, with a tentative D call TRBD2 (5 bases). Germline lookup yields CDR1 SGHTA and CDR2 FQGNSA. V lost 3 bases and J 1 base, leaving 17 bases between the germline ends. This CDR3 is 17 amino acids long. CDR3 nucleotides: TGTGCCAGCAGCTTGACCGGGAAGGCGTCTGGCACAGATACGCAGTATTTT. It is translated as CASSLTGKASGTDTQYF.

The count of this clonotype is one. The chain combines TRBV27 with TRBJ2-4; D tentatively fits TRBD1 or TRBD2 (5 bases each). Germline values: CDR1 MNHEY, CDR2 SMNVEV (reference sequence). The length of the CDR3 is 16 residues. V lost 3 bases to trimming and J lost 0 bases, with 12 bases between them. The CDR3 protein is CASSFSWGLAKNIQYF. The DNA for the CDR3 is TGTGCCAGCAGTTTTTCCTGGGGGTTAGCCAAAAACATTCAGTACTTC.

The chain joins TRBV4-3 to TRBJ1-5, with D uncertain. The CDR3 consists of 15 residues. Germline loops: CDR1 LGHNA, CDR2 YSLEER. Trimming took 4 bases from V and 6 from J, leaving 16 bases between them. DNA for the CDR3: TGCGCCAGCAGCCCTTCTGTCCGTGGCGGTCAGCCCCAGCATTTT. Protein: CASSPSVRGGQPQHF.

V gene TRBV19 combines with J gene TRBJ2-7; D ambiguous. CDR1 is LNHDA, CDR2 SQIVND, per germline (reference sequence). The CDR3 is 13 amino acids. Trimming shortened V by 3 bases and J by 2 bases, and 8 bases separated the two germline ends. CDR3 sequence (DNA): TGTGCCAGTAGTATTGGTCCGGCCTACGAGCAGTACTTC. This sequence encodes CASSIGPAYEQYF.

This chain links TRBV4-1 with TRBJ2-1; 8 bases align to TRBD1. The CDR3 contains 15 residues. V trimming: 4 bases; J trimming: 9 bases; junction bases outside the gene matches: 11. The V gene's germline CDR1 is MGHRA and CDR2 YSYEKL. In nucleotides, the CDR3 is TGCGCCAGCAGCCTAACGGACAGGGAATACTCTGAGCAGTTCTTC. Residues: CASSLTDREYSEQFF.

The chain is built from TRBV20-1 and TRBJ1-1; TRBD1 agrees at 10 bases. Trimming cost V 4 bases and J 8 bases; bases outside gene matches: 10. This CDR3 region has 14 residues. CDR1 is DFQATT, CDR2 SNEGSKA, per germline (reference sequence). CDR3 sequence: CSAKHSTGQGEAFF. For the CDR3, the DNA is TGCAGTGCTAAACACTCCACGGGACAGGGGGAAGCTTTCTTT.

This rearrangement joins TRBV6-6 to TRBJ1-5; D uncertain. The V end lost 5 bases, the J end lost 2 bases, and 10 bases lay between the germline ends. Germline assignment: CDR1 MNHNY and CDR2 SVGAGI (reference sequence). The CDR3 length is 14 residues. CDR3 in DNA: TGTGCCAGCAGTCCAGGTCGGGGCAATCAGCCCCAGCATTTT. This sequence encodes CASSPGRGNQPQHF.

The chain joins TRBV27 to TRBJ2-5; no reliable D call. The CDR3 extends over 13 amino acids. Germline V gives CDR1 MNHEY, CDR2 SMNVEV (reference sequence). V shed 2 bases and J shed 0 bases, with 4 bases lying between them. CDR3 sequence: CASSLRHQETQYF. In nucleotides, the CDR3 is TGTGCCAGCAGTTTAAGGCACCAAGAGACCCAGTACTTC.